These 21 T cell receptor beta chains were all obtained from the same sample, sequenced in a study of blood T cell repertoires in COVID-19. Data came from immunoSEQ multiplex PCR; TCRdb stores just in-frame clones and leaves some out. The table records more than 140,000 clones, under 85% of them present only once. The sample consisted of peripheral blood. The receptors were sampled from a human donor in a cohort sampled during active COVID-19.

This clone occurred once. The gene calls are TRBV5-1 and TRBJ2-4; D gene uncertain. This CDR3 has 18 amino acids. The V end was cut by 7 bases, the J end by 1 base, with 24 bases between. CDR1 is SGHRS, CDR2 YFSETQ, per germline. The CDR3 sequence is CASRAEPPPIWAKNIQYF. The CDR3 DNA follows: TGCGCCAGCCGTGCCGAGCCTCCTCCTATATGGGCCAAAAACATTCAGTACTTC.

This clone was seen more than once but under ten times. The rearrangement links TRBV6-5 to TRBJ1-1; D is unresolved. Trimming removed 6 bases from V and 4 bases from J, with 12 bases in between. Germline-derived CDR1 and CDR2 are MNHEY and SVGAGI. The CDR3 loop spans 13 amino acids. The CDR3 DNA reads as TGTGCCAGCAGGGCTTTTGCGGGCACTGAAGCTTTCTTT. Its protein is CASRAFAGTEAFF.

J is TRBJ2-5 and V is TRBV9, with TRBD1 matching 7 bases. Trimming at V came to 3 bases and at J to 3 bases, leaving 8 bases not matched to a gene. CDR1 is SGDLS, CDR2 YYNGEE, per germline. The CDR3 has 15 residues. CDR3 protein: CASSASAGTEETQYF. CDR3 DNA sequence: TGTGCCAGCAGCGCTAGTGCCGGGACAGAAGAGACCCAGTACTTC.

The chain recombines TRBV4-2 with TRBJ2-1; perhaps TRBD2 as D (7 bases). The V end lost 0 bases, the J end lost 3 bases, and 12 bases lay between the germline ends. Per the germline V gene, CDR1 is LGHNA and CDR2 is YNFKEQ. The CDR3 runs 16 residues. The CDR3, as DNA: TGTGCCAGCAGCCAAGATCGGGGGGCCGACTACAATGAGCAGTTCTTC. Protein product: CASSQDRGADYNEQFF.

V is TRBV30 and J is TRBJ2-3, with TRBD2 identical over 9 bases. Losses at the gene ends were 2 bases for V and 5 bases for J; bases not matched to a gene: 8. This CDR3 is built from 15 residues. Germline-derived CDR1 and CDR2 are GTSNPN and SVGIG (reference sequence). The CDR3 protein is CAWSPLAGAGDTQYF. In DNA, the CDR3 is TGTGCCTGGAGTCCTTTAGCGGGAGCTGGAGATACGCAGTATTTT.

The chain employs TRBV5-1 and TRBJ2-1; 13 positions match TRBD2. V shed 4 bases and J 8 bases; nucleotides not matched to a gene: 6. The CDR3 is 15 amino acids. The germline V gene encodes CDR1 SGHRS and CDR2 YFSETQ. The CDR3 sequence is CASSPGLAGADEQFF. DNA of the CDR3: TGCGCCAGCAGCCCCGGACTAGCGGGAGCGGATGAGCAGTTCTTC.

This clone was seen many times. The CDR3 region is CASSRLTQGSTEAFF. The DNA of the CDR3 is TGTGCCAGCAGCCGATTGACCCAGGGATCCACTGAAGCTTTCTTT. The J gene is TRBJ1-1, the V gene TRBV14, with D tentatively TRBD1 (5 bases). V was pared by 4 bases and J by 4 bases, with 16 bases between. This CDR3 spans 15 amino acids. Germline lookup yields CDR1 SGHDN and CDR2 FVKESK. Full variable domain (outside the CDR3, taken from reference TRBV14 and TRBJ1-1): EAGVTQFPSHSVIEKGQTVTLRCDPISGHDNLYWYRRVMGKEIKFLLHFVKESKQDESGMPNNRFLAERTGGTYSTLKVQPAELEDSGVYFCASSRLTQGSTEAFFGQGTRLTVV.

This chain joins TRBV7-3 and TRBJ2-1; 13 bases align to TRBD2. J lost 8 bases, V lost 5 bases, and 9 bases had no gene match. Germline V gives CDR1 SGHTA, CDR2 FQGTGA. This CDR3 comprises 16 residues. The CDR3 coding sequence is TGTGCCAGCAGCCTCACCGGGACTAGCGGGGTGTATGAGCAGTTCTTC. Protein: CASSLTGTSGVYEQFF.

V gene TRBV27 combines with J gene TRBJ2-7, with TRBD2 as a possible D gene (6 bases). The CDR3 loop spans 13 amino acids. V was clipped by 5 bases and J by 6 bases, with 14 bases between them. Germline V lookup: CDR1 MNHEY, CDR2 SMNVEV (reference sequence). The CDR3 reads CASSRILGGEQYF. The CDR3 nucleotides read TGTGCCAGCAGTCGGATCCTGGGAGGCGAGCAGTACTTC.

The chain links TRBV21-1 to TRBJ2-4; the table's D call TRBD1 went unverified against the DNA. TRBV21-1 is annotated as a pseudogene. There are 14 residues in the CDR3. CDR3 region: CASSSQGSKNIQYF. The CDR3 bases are TGTGCCAGCAGCTCCCAGGGATCCAAAAACATTCAGTACTTC.

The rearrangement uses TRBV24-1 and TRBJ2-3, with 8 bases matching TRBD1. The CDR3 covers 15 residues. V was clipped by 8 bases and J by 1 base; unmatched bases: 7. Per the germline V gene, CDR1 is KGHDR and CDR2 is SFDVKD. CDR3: CATIKDRGCTDTQYF. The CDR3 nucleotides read TGTGCCACCATCAAAGACAGGGGCTGCACAGATACGCAGTATTTT.

The chain's CDR3 is CASSPRQVPGANVLTF. The CDR3 coding sequence is TGTGCCAGCAGCCCAAGACAGGTCCCTGGGGCCAACGTCCTGACTTTC. The chain combines TRBV7-3 with TRBJ2-6, with TRBD1 as a possible D gene (6 bases). This CDR3 comprises 16 residues. V was shortened by 5 bases and J by 2 bases, with 13 bases between the two germline ends. CDR1 is SGHTA and CDR2 is FQGTGA in the germline V gene. Filled out from reference TRBV7-3 and TRBJ2-6, the complete variable domain reads GAGVSQTPSNKVTEKGKYVELRCDPISGHTALYWYRQSLGQGPEFLIYFQGTGAADDSGLPNDRFFAVRPEGSVSTLKIQRTERGDSAVYLCASSPRQVPGANVLTFGAGSRLTVL.

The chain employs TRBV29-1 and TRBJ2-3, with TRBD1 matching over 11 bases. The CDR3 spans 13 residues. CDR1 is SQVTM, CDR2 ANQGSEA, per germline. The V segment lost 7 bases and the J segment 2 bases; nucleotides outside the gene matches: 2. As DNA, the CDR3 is TGCAGCGGTGGACAGGGGGCCACAGATACGCAGTATTTT. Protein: CSGGQGATDTQYF.

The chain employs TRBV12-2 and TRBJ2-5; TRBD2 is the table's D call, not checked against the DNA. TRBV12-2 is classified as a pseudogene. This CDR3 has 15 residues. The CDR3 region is CASRFRESYQETQYF. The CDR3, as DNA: TGTGCAAGTCGCTTCCGGGAGTCGTACCAAGAGACCCAGTACTTC.

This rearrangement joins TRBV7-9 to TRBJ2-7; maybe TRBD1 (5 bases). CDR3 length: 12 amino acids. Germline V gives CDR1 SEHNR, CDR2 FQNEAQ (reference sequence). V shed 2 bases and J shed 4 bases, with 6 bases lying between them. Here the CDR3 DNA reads TGTGCCAGCAGCTTAACAGGATACGAGCAGTACTTC. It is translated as CASSLTGYEQYF.

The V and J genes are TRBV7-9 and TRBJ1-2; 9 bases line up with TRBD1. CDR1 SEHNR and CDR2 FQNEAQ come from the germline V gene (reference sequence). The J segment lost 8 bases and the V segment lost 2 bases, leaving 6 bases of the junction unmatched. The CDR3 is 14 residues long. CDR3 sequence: CASSLLGQGGGYTF. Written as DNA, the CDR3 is TGTGCCAGCAGCTTATTGGGACAGGGTGGAGGCTACACCTTC.

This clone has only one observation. The CDR3 protein is CASSPAGGPNEQFF. The DNA of the CDR3 is TGTGCCAGCAGCCCAGCGGGAGGGCCAAATGAGCAGTTCTTC. This chain joins TRBV7-9 and TRBJ2-1; 10 nucleotides line up with TRBD2. CDR3 size: 14 residues. Unmatched junction bases numbered 5, after V lost 5 bases and J lost 7 bases. The germline V gene encodes CDR1 SEHNR and CDR2 FQNEAQ (reference sequence).

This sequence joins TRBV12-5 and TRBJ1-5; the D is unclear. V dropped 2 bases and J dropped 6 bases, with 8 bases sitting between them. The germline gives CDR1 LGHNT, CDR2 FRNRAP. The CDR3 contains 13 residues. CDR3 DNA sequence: TGTGCTAGTGGTTTGATCCTAACTCAGCCCCAGCATTTT. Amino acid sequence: CASGLILTQPQHF. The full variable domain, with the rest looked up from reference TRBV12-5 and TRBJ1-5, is DARVTQTPRHKVTEMGQEVTMRCQPILGHNTVFWYRQTMMQGLELLAYFRNRAPLDDSGMPKDRFSAEMPDATLATLKIQPSEPRDSAVYFCASGLILTQPQHFGDGTRLSIL.

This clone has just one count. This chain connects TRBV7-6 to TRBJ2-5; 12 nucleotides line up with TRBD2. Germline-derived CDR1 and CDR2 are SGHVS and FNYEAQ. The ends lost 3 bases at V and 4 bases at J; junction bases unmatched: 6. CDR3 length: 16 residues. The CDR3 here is CASSFRLAGGPETQYF. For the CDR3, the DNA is TGTGCCAGCAGCTTTAGGCTAGCGGGAGGGCCAGAGACCCAGTACTTC.

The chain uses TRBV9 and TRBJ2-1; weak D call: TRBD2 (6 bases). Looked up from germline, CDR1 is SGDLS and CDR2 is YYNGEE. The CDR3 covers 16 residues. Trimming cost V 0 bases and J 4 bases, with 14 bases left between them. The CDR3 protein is CASSVGGERRYNEQFF. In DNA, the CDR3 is TGTGCCAGCAGCGTAGGGGGGGAGCGGAGGTACAATGAGCAGTTCTTC.

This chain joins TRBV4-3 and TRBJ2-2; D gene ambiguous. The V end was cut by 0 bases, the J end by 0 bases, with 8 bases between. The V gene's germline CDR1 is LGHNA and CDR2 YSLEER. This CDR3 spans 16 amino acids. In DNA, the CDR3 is TGCGCCAGCAGCCAAGATAGATACGCGAACACCGGGGAGCTGTTTTTT. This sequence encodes CASSQDRYANTGELFF.